This T cell receptor beta chain was found in a study of OX40 agonist ivuxolimab in advanced cancers. Trimming at V came to 2 bases and at J to 4 bases, leaving 2 bases not matched to a gene. Germline assignment: CDR1 SGDLS and CDR2 YYNGEE. The length of the CDR3 is 13 residues. Profiling relied on immunoSEQ multiplex PCR, and the TCRdb table lists in-frame clones only, not all of them. The repertoire holds tens of thousands of clones, just over 90% seen once, with 13% to 15% in the top ten. The source is an adult with an advanced solid tumor such as melanoma, head and neck, liver or kidney cancer. The specimen comprised CD4+ or CD8+ T cells sorted from blood, sampled in a trial of the OX40 agonist ivuxolimab. The chain uses TRBV9 and TRBJ1-1, with 7 bases matching TRBD1. The CDR3 protein is CASSVQGGTEAFF. The CDR3, as DNA: TGTGCCAGCAGCGTCCAGGGGGGCACTGAAGCTTTCTTT.